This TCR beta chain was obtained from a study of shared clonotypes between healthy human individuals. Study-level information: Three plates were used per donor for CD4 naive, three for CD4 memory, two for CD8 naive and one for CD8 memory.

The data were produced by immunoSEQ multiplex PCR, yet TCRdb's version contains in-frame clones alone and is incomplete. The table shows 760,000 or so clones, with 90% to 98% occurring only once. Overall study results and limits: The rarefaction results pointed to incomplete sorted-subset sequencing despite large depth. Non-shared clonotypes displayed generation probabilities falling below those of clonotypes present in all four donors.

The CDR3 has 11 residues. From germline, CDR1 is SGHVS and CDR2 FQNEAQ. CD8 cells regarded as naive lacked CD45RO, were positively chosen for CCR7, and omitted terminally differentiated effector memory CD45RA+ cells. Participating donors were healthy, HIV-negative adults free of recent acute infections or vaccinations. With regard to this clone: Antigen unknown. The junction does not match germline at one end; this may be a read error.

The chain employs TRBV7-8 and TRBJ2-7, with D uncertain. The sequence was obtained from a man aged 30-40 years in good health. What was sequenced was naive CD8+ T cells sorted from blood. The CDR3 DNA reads TGTGCCAGCAGCTCATCCTCGGGCCCTCTCTTC. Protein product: CASSSSSGPLF.